Listed below are T cell receptor beta chains from one sample, sequenced in a study of cytomegalovirus exposure and HLA in healthy donors. Repertoires were generated with immunoSEQ multiplex PCR, while TCRdb's copy carries only in-frame clones and drops some. The sample includes some 150,000 clones, 77% of them seen just once. The sequenced sample was PBMCs. The receptors were sampled from a woman aged 25 to 45 in good health and CMV-seronegative. The CDR3 runs from the conserved cysteine through the conserved F or W. The order of the fields is CDR3 protein, J gene, D gene, clone size, V gene. A D gene is named only where the DNA matches it firmly. Rows give clone size only sometimes, using once, few, many, or a class for an expanded clone.

CDR3aa: CASTTGTINEQFF
j_gene: TRBJ2-1
d_gene: TRBD2
abundance: NA
v_gene: TRBV19

CDR3aa: CASSVEGGNYGYTF
j_gene: TRBJ1-2
d_gene: NA
abundance: NA
v_gene: TRBV19

CDR3aa: CSVDISRGSNEQFF
j_gene: TRBJ2-1
d_gene: NA
abundance: NA
v_gene: TRBV29-1

CDR3aa: CASSDGTSGKGDTQYF
j_gene: TRBJ2-3
d_gene: TRBD2
abundance: NA
v_gene: TRBV5-4

CDR3aa: CACRQGGSNQPQHF
j_gene: TRBJ1-5
d_gene: TRBD1
abundance: NA
v_gene: TRBV30

CDR3aa: CATSYVPSSYEQYF
j_gene: TRBJ2-7
d_gene: NA
abundance: NA
v_gene: TRBV15

CDR3aa: CASSVGGDRLNYGYTF
j_gene: TRBJ1-2
d_gene: TRBD1
abundance: NA
v_gene: TRBV9

CDR3aa: CASSVVPTGVGNTIYF
j_gene: TRBJ1-3
d_gene: TRBD1
abundance: once
v_gene: TRBV9

CDR3aa: CASSLGRGPYNEQFF
j_gene: TRBJ2-1
d_gene: NA
abundance: NA
v_gene: TRBV7-2

CDR3aa: CASSQLTGVGTYEQYF
j_gene: TRBJ2-7
d_gene: TRBD1
abundance: NA
v_gene: TRBV4-3

CDR3aa: CASSAGTGGTGELFF
j_gene: TRBJ2-2
d_gene: TRBD1
abundance: NA
v_gene: TRBV9

CDR3aa: CASSLTRTGVLDF
j_gene: TRBJ1-3
d_gene: TRBD1
abundance: NA
v_gene: TRBV5-4

CDR3aa: CASRMEDYNEQFF
j_gene: TRBJ2-1
d_gene: NA
abundance: NA
v_gene: TRBV7-9

CDR3aa: CASSGRAGGYNEQFF
j_gene: TRBJ2-1
d_gene: TRBD2
abundance: NA
v_gene: TRBV9

CDR3aa: CAIIAGTGINSGANVLTF
j_gene: TRBJ2-6
d_gene: TRBD1
abundance: NA
v_gene: TRBV10-3

CDR3aa: CASSEQSGGVANEKLFF
j_gene: TRBJ1-4
d_gene: TRBD1
abundance: NA
v_gene: TRBV10-2

CDR3aa: CASSLRGSLLEQYF
j_gene: TRBJ2-7
d_gene: TRBD2
abundance: NA
v_gene: TRBV27

CDR3aa: CASSSGTRPETQYF
j_gene: TRBJ2-5
d_gene: TRBD2
abundance: once
v_gene: TRBV2

CDR3aa: CASSHTGSSSYEQYF
j_gene: TRBJ2-7
d_gene: NA
abundance: NA
v_gene: TRBV14

CDR3aa: CASSLPITYDEQYF
j_gene: TRBJ2-7
d_gene: NA
abundance: NA
v_gene: TRBV4-1

CDR3aa: CASSVLRGDTQYF
j_gene: TRBJ2-3
d_gene: NA
abundance: NA
v_gene: TRBV9

CDR3aa: CASSFGGSSYEQYF
j_gene: NA
d_gene: NA
abundance: NA
v_gene: TRBV28

CDR3aa: CASRAIADYNEQFF
j_gene: TRBJ2-1
d_gene: NA
abundance: few
v_gene: TRBV5-1

CDR3aa: CSVLREGLYGYTF
j_gene: TRBJ1-2
d_gene: NA
abundance: once
v_gene: TRBV29-1

CDR3aa: CASSFDPQGFGNTIYF
j_gene: TRBJ1-3
d_gene: NA
abundance: NA
v_gene: TRBV6-5

CDR3aa: CASSLGAGLINEKLFF
j_gene: TRBJ1-4
d_gene: NA
abundance: NA
v_gene: TRBV7-9

CDR3aa: CASHPDRANYGYTF
j_gene: TRBJ1-2
d_gene: NA
abundance: NA
v_gene: TRBV19

CDR3aa: CASSLGARGPNTGELFF
j_gene: TRBJ2-2
d_gene: TRBD1
abundance: few
v_gene: TRBV7-8

CDR3aa: CASSLALGEDSGNTIYF
j_gene: TRBJ1-3
d_gene: NA
abundance: NA
v_gene: TRBV7-9